A single sample is the source of the 13 T cell receptor beta chains below, sequenced in a study of T cells expressing NK-cell markers. TCRdb reworked the 5' RACE reads into one entry per CDR3 protein, no DNA. Recorded for this sample: 550,000 to 600,000 distinct CDR3 sequences. The source material was blood T cells: a sorted CD56 or NKG2C T cell subset, CD4+ or CD8+ T cells, or bulk PBMC T cells (not recorded which). The receptors were gathered from a man between 18 and 35 years old in good health.

The chain recombines TRBV28 with TRBJ2-7; the TCRdb D gene call, TRBD1, has no DNA to confirm it. This CDR3 has 17 residues. Looked up from germline, CDR1 is MDHEN and CDR2 is SYDVKM. CDR3 residues: CASSNPGQGIRGYEQYF.

The rearrangement uses TRBV12-3 or TRBV12-4 and TRBJ2-5. The CDR3 extends over 13 amino acids. This chain's CDR3 is CASSLGAKETQYF.

This CDR3 is CAISESGLGENEQFF. The chain uses TRBV10-3 and TRBJ2-1. CDR1 and CDR2 from the germline V gene are ENHRY and SYGVKD. The CDR3 spans 15 residues.

The chain recombines TRBV12-3 or TRBV12-4 with TRBJ2-7; checking the TCRdb D call of TRBD1 is not possible without DNA. The CDR3 length is 15 residues. The CDR3 sequence: CASTLLGRPPYEQYF.

V gene TRBV5-6 combines with J gene TRBJ2-2; there is no DNA to check the TCRdb D call of TRBD2. Germline V gene sequence: CDR1 SGHDT, CDR2 YYEEEE. This CDR3 has 14 residues. The CDR3 loop reads CASSALAGRGELFF.

This sequence joins TRBV20-1 and TRBJ2-5; the D gene TCRdb calls, TRBD2, cannot be checked with no DNA. The CDR3 extends over 15 amino acids. Germline V gene data show CDR1 as DFQATT and CDR2 as SNEGSKA (reference sequence). The CDR3 spells CSARDSGVVMETQYF.

The chain couples TRBV18 to TRBJ2-7. This CDR3 comprises 14 residues. Looked up from germline, CDR1 is KGHSH and CDR2 is LQKENI. The CDR3 region is CASSPHAGAHEQYF.

The chain carries TRBV20-1 and TRBJ2-5; TCRdb reports TRBD2, a call that lacks DNA to check it against. Germline CDR1 and CDR2: DFQATT and SNEGSKA (reference sequence). The CDR3 has 17 amino acids. This chain's CDR3 is CSAREGLAGGPWETQYF.

The chain recombines TRBV2 with TRBJ2-4; TCRdb's D gene call, TRBD1, goes unchecked for lack of DNA. The CDR3 spans 14 residues. Germline assignment: CDR1 SNHLY and CDR2 FYNNEI. The CDR3 reads CASTTGLGNLIQYF.

The V gene is TRBV11-3, the J gene TRBJ2-3; TCRdb proposes TRBD2, but this gene call is untestable without DNA. In germline, CDR1 is SGHNT, CDR2 YENEEA. The CDR3 spans 16 residues. CDR3 region: CASSLRTRQSTDTQYF.

The chain uses TRBV5-1 and TRBJ1-1; lacking DNA, the TRBD1 call made by TCRdb goes unchecked. Germline V CDR1 and CDR2: SGHRS, YFSETQ. The CDR3 has 14 amino acids. The chain's CDR3 is CATAAGQPNTEAFF.

The V gene is TRBV5-1, the J gene TRBJ2-1; TCRdb calls TRBD2, which cannot be checked without DNA. This CDR3 spans 14 amino acids. Germline CDR1 reads SGHRS; CDR2 reads YFSETQ. The CDR3 protein is CASSSWTSGAEQFF.

Here the CDR3 reads CASSARTLLTDTQYF. The rearrangement joins TRBV27 to TRBJ2-3; the TCRdb call, TRBD2, lacks DNA for checking. CDR1 MNHEY and CDR2 SMNVEV come from the germline V gene (reference sequence). The CDR3 covers 15 residues.